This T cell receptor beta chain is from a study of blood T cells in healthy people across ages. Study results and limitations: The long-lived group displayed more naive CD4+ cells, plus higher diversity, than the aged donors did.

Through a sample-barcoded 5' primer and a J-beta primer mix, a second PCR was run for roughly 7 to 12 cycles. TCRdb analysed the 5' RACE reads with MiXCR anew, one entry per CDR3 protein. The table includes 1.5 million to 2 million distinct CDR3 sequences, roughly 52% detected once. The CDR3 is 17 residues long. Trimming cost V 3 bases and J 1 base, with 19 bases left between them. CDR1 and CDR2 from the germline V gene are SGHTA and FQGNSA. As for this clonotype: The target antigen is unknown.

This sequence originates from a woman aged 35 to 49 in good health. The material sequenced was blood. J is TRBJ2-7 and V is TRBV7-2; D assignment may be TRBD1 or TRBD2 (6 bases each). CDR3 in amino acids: CASSLLRGGQGSYEQYF. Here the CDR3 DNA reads TGTGCCAGCAGCTTGCTTCGTGGAGGGCAGGGGTCCTACGAGCAGTACTTC.